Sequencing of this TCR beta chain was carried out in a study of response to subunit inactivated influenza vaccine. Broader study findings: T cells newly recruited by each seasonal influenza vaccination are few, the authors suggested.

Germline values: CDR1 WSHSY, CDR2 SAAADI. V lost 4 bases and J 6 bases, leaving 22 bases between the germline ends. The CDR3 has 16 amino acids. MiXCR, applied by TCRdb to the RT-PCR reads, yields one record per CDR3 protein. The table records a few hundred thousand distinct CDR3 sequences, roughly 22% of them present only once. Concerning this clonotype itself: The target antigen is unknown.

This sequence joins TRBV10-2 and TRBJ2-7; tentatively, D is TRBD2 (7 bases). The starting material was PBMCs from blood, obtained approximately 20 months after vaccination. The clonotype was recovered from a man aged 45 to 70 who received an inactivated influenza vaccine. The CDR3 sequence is CASSVVGGGRAVEQYF. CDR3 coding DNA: TGCGCCAGCAGTGTGGTTGGGGGCGGGAGAGCGGTCGAGCAGTACTTC.